A single sample is the source of the 14 T cell receptor beta chains below, sequenced in a study of T cells after yellow fever vaccination. TCRdb reanalysed the 5' RACE reads using MiXCR and keeps one entry per CDR3 protein. The sample shows around 300,000 distinct CDR3 sequences, approximately 4.3% of them seen only once. This material consisted of PBMCs, taken 15 days after the yellow fever booster vaccination. These receptors came from a man between 18 and 29 years old who received the YFV17D yellow fever vaccine.

At least ten counts were recorded for this clonotype. This rearrangement joins TRBV15 to TRBJ2-1; D is perhaps TRBD1 (5 bases). CDR3 length: 12 amino acids. Trimming stripped 0 bases from V and 12 bases from J, with 9 bases between. Germline V gives CDR1 LNHNV, CDR2 YYDKDF (reference sequence). CDR3 DNA: TGTGCCACCAGCAGAGACAGGGTGGGGCAGTTCTTC. This translates into CATSRDRVGQFF.

The chain is built from TRBV12-3 or TRBV12-4 and TRBJ2-7; 8 bases align to TRBD1. V lost 6 bases to trimming and J lost 4 bases; unmatched junction nucleotides: 14. CDR3 length equals 16 residues. DNA of the CDR3: TGTGCCAGCAGCTTCCAATACGACAGGGGAAGGTACGAGCAGTACTTC. It specifies CASSFQYDRGRYEQYF.

This chain joins TRBV5-4 and TRBJ2-6; 7 bases fit TRBD2. The germline gives CDR1 SGHNT, CDR2 YYREEE (reference sequence). Trimming removed 0 bases from V and 4 bases from J; junction bases left unmatched: 4. The CDR3 has 16 residues. CDR3 sequence (DNA): TGTGCCAGCAGCTTGGCCGGGGGGACCGGGGCCAACGTCCTGACTTTC. It codes for CASSLAGGTGANVLTF.

This clonotype was detected many times. The chain carries TRBV7-9 and TRBJ2-7; no reliable D call. V lost 5 bases, J lost 4 bases, and 6 bases lay in between. The CDR3 length is 11 residues. From germline, CDR1 is SEHNR and CDR2 FQNEAQ (reference sequence). CDR3 region: CASSPLYEQYV. DNA for the CDR3: TGTGCCAGCAGCCCCCTTTACGAGCAGTACGTC.

This clonotype was picked up many times. The J gene is TRBJ2-5, the V gene TRBV6-5; D remains unclear. CDR1 and CDR2 from the germline V gene are MNHEY and SVGAGI. V was cut by 4 bases and J by 2 bases, with 8 bases left in between. CDR3 length: 13 residues. In DNA, the CDR3 is TGTGCCAGCAGTTCAGACTGGCAAGAGACCCAGTACTTC. Amino acids: CASSSDWQETQYF.

This clonotype was seen repeatedly, ten times or more. The rearrangement uses TRBV6-5 and TRBJ1-2; 7 bases agree with TRBD1. In germline, CDR1 is MNHEY, CDR2 SVGAGI. The CDR3 covers 15 residues. The J segment lost 7 bases and the V segment lost 6 bases, leaving 14 bases of the junction unmatched. CDR3 DNA sequence: TGTGCCAGCAGGGTTACGACAGGGTTGTCGTTTGGCTACACCTTC. This gives the protein CASRVTTGLSFGYTF.

This clonotype appeared many times. V usage is TRBV5-1 and J usage is TRBJ2-5, with no clear D. Germline CDR1 and CDR2: SGHRS and YFSETQ. The CDR3 runs to 12 residues. Trimming pared 3 bases from V and 5 bases from J, leaving 8 bases between. The CDR3 sequence is CASSSPPETQYF. The CDR3 DNA reads as TGCGCCAGCAGCTCCCCCCCGGAGACCCAGTACTTC.

The chain couples TRBV5-1 to TRBJ2-6; TRBD1 agrees at 9 bases. V dropped 4 bases and J dropped 2; count of bases not matched to a gene: 4. The CDR3 covers 16 residues. Per the germline V gene, CDR1 is SGHRS and CDR2 is YFSETQ. This CDR3 is CASSQGQGPGANVLTF. CDR3 in DNA: TGCGCCAGCAGCCAGGGACAGGGCCCTGGGGCCAACGTCCTGACTTTC.

This clonotype has more than one count but fewer than ten. V usage is TRBV20-1 and J usage is TRBJ1-5; 7 bases agree with TRBD1. This CDR3 has 15 amino acids. V lost 6 bases and J lost 0; bases outside the gene matches: 8. CDR1 is DFQATT, CDR2 SNEGSKA, per germline (reference sequence). The chain's CDR3 is CSATGQATSNQPQHF. CDR3 nucleotides: TGCAGTGCAACTGGACAGGCCACTAGCAATCAGCCCCAGCATTTT.

The chain employs TRBV5-1 and TRBJ1-2, with a tentative D call TRBD1 (6 bases). This CDR3 region has 15 residues. V lost 5 bases to trimming and J lost 2 bases, with 16 bases between them. From germline, CDR1 is SGHRS and CDR2 YFSETQ. The chain's CDR3 is CASRIADRENYGYTF. For the CDR3, the DNA is TGCGCCAGCAGAATCGCGGACAGAGAGAACTATGGCTACACCTTC.

This clonotype showed up just a few times. The rearrangement uses TRBV5-1 and TRBJ1-2; 7 bases are shared with TRBD1. The germline V gene has CDR1 SGHRS and CDR2 YFSETQ. The CDR3 length is 15 residues. Trimming cost V 3 bases and J 7 bases; bases outside gene matches: 12. The DNA for the CDR3 is TGCGCCAGCAGCTCCGGGACAGCCGCCTATGGTGGCTACACCTTC. Its protein product is CASSSGTAAYGGYTF.

This clonotype was detected ten times or more. V is TRBV7-9 and J is TRBJ2-1; 9 nucleotides agree with TRBD2. The CDR3 totals 14 residues. Looked up from germline, CDR1 is SEHNR and CDR2 is FQNEAQ (reference sequence). Losses at the gene ends were 5 bases for V and 9 bases for J; bases not matched to a gene: 8. The DNA of the CDR3 is TGTGCCAGCAGCCCAGCTAGCGGGGTTGGTGAGCAGTTCTTC. This sequence encodes CASSPASGVGEQFF.

J is TRBJ2-7 and V is TRBV5-6; 9 bases line up with TRBD1. Per germline, CDR1 SGHDT and CDR2 YYEEEE. The CDR3 is 14 residues long. Losses at the gene ends were 3 bases for V and 6 bases for J; bases not matched to a gene: 7. The DNA for the CDR3 is TGTGCCAGCAGCTCGGACAGGGGCCGGGGCGAGCAGTACGTC. This codes for CASSSDRGRGEQYV.

This clonotype was detected only a few times. The chain has TRBV7-9 and TRBJ1-1; 8 bases match TRBD1. Germline assignment: CDR1 SEHNR and CDR2 FQNEAQ (reference sequence). The V segment lost 4 bases and the J segment 0 bases; nucleotides outside the gene matches: 7. The CDR3 has 16 amino acids. The CDR3 DNA is TGTGCCAGCAGCTCGATCCGACAGGGGATGAACACTGAAGCTTTCTTT. Protein product: CASSSIRQGMNTEAFF.